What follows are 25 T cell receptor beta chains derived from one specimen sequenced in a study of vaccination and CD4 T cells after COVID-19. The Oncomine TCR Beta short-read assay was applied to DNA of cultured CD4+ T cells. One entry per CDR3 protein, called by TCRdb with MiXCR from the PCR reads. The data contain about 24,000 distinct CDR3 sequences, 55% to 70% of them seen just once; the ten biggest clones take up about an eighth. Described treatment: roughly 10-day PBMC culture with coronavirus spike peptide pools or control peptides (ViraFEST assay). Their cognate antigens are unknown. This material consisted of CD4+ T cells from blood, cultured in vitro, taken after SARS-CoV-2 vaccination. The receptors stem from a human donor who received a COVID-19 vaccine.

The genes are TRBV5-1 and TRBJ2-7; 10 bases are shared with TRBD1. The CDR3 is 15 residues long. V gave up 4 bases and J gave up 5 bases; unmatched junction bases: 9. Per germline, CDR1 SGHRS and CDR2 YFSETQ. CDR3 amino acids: CASSLSRDRGDEQYF. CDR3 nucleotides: TGCGCCAGCAGCCTGTCAAGGGACAGGGGCGACGAGCAGTACTTC. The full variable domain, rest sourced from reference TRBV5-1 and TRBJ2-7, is KAGVTQTPRYLIKTRGQQVTLSCSPISGHRSVSWYQQTPGQGLQFLFEYFSETQRNKGNFPGRFSGRQFSNSRSEMNVSTLELGDSALYLCASSLSRDRGDEQYFGPGTRLTVT.

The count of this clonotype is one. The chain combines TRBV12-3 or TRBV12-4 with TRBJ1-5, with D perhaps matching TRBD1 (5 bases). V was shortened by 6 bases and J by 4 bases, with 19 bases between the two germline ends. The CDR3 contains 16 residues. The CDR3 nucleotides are TGTGCCAGCAGGGACGGACGAGGGGTTGGGAATCAGCCCCAGCATTTT. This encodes CASRDGRGVGNQPQHF.

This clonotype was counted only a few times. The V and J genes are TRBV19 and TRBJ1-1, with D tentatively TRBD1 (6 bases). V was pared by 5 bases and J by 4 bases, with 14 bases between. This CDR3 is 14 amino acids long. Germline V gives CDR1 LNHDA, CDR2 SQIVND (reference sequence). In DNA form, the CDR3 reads TGTGCCAGTAGTTACGGGGGCGGGCCCACTGAAGCTTTCTTT. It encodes CASSYGGGPTEAFF.

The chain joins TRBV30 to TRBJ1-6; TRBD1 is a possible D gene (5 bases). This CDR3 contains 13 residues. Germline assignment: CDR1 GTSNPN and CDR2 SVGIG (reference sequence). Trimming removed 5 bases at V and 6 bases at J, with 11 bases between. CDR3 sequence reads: CAWVAGFNSPLHF. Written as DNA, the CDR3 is TGTGCCTGGGTGGCAGGGTTTAATTCACCCCTCCACTTT. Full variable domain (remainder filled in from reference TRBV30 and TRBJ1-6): SQTIHQWPATLVQPVGSPLSLECTVEGTSNPNLYWYRQAAGRGLQLLFYSVGIGQISSEVPQNLSASRPQDRQFILSSKKLLLSDSGFYLCAWVAGFNSPLHFGNGTRLTVT.

The CDR3 nucleotides are TGTGCCAGCAGTGAAGCGGGGGGGCGAGATACGCAGTATTTT. Translating it yields CASSEAGGRDTQYF. The chain combines TRBV6-4 with TRBJ2-3; 10 nucleotides line up with TRBD2. V was clipped by 3 bases and J by 5 bases; unmatched bases: 2. CDR1 and CDR2 (germline): MRHNA, SNTAGT. The CDR3 runs 14 residues.

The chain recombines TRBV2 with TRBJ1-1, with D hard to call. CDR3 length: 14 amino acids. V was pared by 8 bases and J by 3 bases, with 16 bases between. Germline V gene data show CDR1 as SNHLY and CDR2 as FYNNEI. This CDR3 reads CASGRRVSDTEAFF. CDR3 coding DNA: TGTGCCAGCGGCCGGCGGGTCTCGGACACTGAAGCTTTCTTT.

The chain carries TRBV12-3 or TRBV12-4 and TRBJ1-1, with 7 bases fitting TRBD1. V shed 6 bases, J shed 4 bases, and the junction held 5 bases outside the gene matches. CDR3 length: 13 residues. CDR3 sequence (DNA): TGTGCCAGCAGACACGACAGGGCCACTGAAGCTTTCTTT. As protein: CASRHDRATEAFF.

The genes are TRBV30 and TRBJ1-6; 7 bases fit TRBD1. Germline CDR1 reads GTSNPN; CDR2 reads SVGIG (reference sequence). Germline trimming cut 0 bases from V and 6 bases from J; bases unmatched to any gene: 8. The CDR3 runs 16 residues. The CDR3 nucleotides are TGTGCCTGGAGTGTGGTGACAGGGACTTTTAATTCACCCCTCCACTTT. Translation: CAWSVVTGTFNSPLHF.

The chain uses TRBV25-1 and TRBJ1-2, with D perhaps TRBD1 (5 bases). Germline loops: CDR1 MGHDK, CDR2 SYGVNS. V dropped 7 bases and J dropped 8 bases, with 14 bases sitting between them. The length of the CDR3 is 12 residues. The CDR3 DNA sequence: TGTGCCAGCATTGGGGGAGGGGTCGGCTACACCTTC. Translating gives CASIGGGVGYTF.

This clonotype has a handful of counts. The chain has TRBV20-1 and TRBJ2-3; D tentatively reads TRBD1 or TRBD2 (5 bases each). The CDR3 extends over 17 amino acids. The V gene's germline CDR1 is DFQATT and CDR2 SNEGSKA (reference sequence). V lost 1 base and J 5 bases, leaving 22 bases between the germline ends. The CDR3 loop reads CSARVLSSSRGRDTQYF. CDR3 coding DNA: TGCAGTGCTAGAGTTTTGTCGTCATCCCGGGGCAGAGATACGCAGTATTTT.

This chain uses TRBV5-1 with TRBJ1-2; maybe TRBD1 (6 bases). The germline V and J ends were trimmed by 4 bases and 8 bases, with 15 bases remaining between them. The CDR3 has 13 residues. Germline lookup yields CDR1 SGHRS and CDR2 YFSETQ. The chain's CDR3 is CASSPGQPWGYTF. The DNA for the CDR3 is TGCGCCAGCAGCCCCGGACAGCCCTGGGGCTACACCTTC.

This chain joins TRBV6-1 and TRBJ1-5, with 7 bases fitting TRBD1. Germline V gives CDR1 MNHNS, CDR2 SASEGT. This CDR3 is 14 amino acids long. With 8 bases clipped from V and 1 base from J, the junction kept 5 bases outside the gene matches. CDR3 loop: CASQGEESNQPQHF. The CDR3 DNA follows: TGTGCCAGCCAGGGGGAGGAAAGCAATCAGCCCCAGCATTTT.

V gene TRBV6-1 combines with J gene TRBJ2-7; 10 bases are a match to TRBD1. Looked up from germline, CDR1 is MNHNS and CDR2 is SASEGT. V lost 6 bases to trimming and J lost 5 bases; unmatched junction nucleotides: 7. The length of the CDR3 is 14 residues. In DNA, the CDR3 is TGTGCCAGCAGGCAGGGACAGGGGACCCACGAGCAGTACTTC. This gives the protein CASRQGQGTHEQYF.

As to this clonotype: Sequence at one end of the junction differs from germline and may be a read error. CDR3 sequence (DNA): TGTGCCACCAGCGGAGATGGAGGTGGGGCCCTTTATGGCTACACCTTC. It is translated as CATSGDGGGALYGYTF. The chain joins TRBV15 to TRBJ1-2; weak D call: TRBD1 (5 bases). The CDR3 is 16 residues long. CDR1 and CDR2 from the germline V gene are LNHNV and YYDKDF (reference sequence).

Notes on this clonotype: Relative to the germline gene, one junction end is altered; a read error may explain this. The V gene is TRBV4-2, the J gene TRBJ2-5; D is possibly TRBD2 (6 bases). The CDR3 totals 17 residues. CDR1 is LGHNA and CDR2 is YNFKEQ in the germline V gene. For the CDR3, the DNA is TGTGCCAGCTGCCAAGATCCAAATATAGCCGGGGGAGAGACCCAGTACTTC. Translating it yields CASCQDPNIAGGETQYF.

CDR3 residues: CASSFRLANTGELFF. The CDR3 bases are TGTGCCAGCAGCTTTCGACTAGCGAACACCGGGGAGCTGTTTTTT. The chain has TRBV5-5 and TRBJ2-2, with a possible D match to TRBD2 (6 bases). Germline loops: CDR1 SGHKS, CDR2 YYEKEE (reference sequence). V lost 2 bases and J 0 bases, leaving 8 bases between the germline ends. The CDR3 runs 15 residues.

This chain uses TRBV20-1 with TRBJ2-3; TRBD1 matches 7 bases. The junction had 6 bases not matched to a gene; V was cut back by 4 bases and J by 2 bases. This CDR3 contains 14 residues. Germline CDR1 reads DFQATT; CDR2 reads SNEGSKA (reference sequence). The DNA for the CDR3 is TGCAGTGCTACCAGGGACAGATCCACAGATACGCAGTATTTT. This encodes CSATRDRSTDTQYF.

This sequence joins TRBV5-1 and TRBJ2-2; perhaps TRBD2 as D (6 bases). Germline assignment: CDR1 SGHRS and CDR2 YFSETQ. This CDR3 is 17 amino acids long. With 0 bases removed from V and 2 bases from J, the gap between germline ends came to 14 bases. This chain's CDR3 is CASSLEAGQDNTGELFF. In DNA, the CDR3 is TGCGCCAGCAGCTTGGAAGCGGGTCAAGATAACACCGGGGAGCTGTTTTTT.

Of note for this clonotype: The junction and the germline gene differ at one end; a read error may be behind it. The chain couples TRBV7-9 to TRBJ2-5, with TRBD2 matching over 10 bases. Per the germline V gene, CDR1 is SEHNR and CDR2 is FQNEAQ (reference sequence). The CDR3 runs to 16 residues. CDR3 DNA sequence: TGCGCCAGCAGCTTGCTAGCGGGGGATCCCCAAGAGACCCAGTACTTC. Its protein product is CASSLLAGDPQETQYF.

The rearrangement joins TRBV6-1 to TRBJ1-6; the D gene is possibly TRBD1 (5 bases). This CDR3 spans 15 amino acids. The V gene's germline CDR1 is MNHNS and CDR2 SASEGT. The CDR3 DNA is TGTGCTACCCTAACGGGGGGGATCAATAATTCACCCCTCCACTTT. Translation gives CATLTGGINNSPLHF.

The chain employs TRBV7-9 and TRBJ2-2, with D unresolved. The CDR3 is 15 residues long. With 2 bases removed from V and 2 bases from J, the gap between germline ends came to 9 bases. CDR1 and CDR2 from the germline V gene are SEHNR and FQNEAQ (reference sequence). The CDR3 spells CASSLLRQNTGELFF. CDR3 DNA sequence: TGTGCCAGCAGCTTATTGCGACAAAACACCGGGGAGCTGTTTTTT.

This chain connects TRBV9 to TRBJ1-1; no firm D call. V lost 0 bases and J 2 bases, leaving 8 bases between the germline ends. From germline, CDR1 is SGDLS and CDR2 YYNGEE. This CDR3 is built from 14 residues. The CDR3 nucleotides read TGTGCCAGCAGCGTAGGGCTCCTCAACACTGAAGCTTTCTTT. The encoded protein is CASSVGLLNTEAFF.

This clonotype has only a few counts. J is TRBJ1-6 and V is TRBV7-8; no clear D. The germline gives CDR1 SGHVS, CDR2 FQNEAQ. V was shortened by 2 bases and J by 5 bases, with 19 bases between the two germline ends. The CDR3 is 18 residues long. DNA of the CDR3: TGTGCCAGCAGCTTAAACACGGACGGAAAATTTAATAATTCACCCCTCCACTTT. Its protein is CASSLNTDGKFNNSPLHF.

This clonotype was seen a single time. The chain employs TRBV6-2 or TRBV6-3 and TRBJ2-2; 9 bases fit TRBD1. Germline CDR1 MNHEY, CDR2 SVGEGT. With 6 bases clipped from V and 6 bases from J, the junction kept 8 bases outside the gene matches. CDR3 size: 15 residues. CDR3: CASRPRTGAAGELFF. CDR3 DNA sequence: TGTGCCAGCAGACCCAGGACAGGGGCGGCCGGGGAGCTGTTTTTT.

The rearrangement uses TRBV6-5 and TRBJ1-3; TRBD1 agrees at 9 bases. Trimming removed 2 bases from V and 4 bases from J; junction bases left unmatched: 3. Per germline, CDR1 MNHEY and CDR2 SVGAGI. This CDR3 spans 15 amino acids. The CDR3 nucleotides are TGTGCCAGCAGTTACCCGACAGGGGGAGGAAACACCATATATTTT. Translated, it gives CASSYPTGGGNTIYF.